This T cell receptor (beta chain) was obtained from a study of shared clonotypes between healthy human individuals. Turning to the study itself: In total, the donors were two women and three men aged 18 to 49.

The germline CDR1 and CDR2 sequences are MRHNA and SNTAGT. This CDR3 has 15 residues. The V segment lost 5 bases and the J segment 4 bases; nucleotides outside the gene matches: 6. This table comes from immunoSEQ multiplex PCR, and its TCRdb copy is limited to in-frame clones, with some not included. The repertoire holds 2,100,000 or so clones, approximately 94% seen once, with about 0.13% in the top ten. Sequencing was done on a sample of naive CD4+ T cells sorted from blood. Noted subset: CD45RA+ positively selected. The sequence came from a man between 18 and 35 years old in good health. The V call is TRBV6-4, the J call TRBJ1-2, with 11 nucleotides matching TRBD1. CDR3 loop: CASSRTGGDSYGYTF. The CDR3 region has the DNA TGTGCCAGCAGTCGGACAGGGGGCGATTCCTATGGCTACACCTTC.